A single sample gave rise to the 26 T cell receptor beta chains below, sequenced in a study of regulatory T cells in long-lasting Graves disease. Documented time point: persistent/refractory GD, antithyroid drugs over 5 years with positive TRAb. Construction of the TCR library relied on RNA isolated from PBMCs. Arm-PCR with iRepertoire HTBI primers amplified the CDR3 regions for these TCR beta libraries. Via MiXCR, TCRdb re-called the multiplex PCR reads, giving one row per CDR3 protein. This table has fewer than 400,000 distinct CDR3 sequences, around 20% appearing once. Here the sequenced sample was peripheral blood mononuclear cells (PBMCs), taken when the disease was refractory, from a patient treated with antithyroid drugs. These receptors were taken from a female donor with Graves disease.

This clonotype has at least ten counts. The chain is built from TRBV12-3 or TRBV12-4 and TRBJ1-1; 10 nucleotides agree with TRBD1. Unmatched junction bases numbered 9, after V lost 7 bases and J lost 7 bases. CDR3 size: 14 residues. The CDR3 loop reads CASNLDRGRGEAFF. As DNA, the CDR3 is TGTGCCAGCAACCTCGACAGGGGGCGAGGTGAAGCTTTCTTT.

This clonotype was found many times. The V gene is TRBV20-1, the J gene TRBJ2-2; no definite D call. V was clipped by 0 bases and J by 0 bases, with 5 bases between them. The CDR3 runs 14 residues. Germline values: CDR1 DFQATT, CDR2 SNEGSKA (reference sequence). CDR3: CSARDEPNTGELFF. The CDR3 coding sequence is TGCAGTGCTAGAGATGAACCGAACACCGGGGAGCTGTTTTTT.

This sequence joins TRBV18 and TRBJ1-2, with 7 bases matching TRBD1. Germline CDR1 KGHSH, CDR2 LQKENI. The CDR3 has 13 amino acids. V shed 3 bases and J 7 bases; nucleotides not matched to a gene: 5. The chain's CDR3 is CASSPGDSFGYTF. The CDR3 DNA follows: TGTGCCAGCTCACCGGGGGACAGTTTTGGCTACACCTTC. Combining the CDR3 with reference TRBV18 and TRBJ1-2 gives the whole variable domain NAGVMQNPRHLVRRRGQEARLRCSPMKGHSHVYWYRQLPEEGLKFMVYLQKENIIDESGMPKERFSAEFPKEGPSILRIQQVVRGDSAAYFCASSPGDSFGYTFGSGTRLTVV.

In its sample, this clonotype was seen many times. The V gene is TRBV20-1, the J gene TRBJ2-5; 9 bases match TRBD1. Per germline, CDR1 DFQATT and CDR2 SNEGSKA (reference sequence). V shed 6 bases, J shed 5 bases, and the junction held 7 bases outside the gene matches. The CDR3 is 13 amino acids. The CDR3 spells CSAGVQGAETQYF. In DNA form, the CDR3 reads TGCAGTGCCGGAGTACAGGGGGCTGAGACCCAGTACTTC.

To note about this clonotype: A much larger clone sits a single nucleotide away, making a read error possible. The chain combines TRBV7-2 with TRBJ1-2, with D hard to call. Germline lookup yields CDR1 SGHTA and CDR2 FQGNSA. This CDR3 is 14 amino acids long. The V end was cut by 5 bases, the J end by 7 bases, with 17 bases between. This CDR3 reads CASSQTIGRIGYTF. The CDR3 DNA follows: TGTGCCAGCAGCCAAACTATAGGGAGGATTGGCTACACCTTC.

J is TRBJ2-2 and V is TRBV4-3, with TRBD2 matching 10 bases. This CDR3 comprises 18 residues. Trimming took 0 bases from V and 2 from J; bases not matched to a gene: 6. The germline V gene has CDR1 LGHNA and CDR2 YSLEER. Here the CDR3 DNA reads TGCGCCAGCAGCCAAGATATTTCACTAGCGGGAAACACCGGGGAGCTGTTTTTT. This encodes CASSQDISLAGNTGELFF.

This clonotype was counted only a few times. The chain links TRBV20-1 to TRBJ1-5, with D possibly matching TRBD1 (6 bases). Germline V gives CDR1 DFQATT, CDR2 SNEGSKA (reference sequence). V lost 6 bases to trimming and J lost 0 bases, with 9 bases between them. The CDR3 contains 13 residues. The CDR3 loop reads CSANRDSNQPQHF. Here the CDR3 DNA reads TGCAGTGCAAACAGGGATAGCAATCAGCCCCAGCATTTT.

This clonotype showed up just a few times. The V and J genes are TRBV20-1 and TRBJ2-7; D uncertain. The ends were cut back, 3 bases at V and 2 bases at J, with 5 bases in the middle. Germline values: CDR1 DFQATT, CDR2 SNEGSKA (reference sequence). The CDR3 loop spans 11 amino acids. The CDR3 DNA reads TGCAGTGCTAGTGGTCCCTACGAGCAGTACTTC. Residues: CSASGPYEQYF.

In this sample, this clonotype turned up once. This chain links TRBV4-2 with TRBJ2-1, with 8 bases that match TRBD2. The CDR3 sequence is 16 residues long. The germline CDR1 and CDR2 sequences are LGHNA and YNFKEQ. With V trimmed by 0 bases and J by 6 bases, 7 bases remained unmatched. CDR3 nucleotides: TGTGCCAGCAGCCAAGATCTCTCGCTAGCGGGCAATGAGCAGTTCTTC. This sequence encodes CASSQDLSLAGNEQFF.

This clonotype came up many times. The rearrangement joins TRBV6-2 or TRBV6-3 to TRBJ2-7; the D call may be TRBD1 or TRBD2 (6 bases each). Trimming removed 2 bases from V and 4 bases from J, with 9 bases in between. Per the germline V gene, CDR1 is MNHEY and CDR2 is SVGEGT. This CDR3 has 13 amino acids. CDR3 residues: CASSYTGRYEQYF. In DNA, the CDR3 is TGTGCCAGCAGTTACACAGGGAGGTACGAGCAGTACTTC.

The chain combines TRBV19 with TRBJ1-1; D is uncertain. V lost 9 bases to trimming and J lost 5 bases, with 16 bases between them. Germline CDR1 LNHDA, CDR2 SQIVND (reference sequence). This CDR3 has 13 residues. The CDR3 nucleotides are TGTGCCAGCCATCACTCGGTGGTAACTGAAGCTTTCTTT. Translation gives CASHHSVVTEAFF.

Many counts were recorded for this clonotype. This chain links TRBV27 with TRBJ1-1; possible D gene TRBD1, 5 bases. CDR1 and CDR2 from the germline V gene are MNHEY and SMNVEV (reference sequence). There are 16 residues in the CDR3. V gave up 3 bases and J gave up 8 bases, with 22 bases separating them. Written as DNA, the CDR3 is TGTGCCAGCAGTTTCCTCCGCTCGGGGACTCTCTCGGAAGCTTTCTTT. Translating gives CASSFLRSGTLSEAFF.

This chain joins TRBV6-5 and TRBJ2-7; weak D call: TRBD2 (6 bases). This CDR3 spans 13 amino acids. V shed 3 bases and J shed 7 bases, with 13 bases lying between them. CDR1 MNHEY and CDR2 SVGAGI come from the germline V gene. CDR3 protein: CASSYAGPAEQYF. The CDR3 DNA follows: TGTGCCAGCAGTTATGCGGGGCCAGCTGAGCAGTACTTC.

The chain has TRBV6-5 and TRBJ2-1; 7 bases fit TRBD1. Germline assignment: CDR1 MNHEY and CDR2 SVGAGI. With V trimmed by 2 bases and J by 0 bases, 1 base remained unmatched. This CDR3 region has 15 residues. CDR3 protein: CASSYTGDSYNEQFF. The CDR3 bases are TGTGCCAGCAGTTACACAGGGGACTCCTACAATGAGCAGTTCTTC.

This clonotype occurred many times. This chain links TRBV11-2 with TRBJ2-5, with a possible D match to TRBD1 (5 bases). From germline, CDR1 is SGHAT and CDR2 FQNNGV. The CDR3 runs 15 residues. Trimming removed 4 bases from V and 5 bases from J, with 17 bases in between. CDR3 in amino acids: CASSSVAGYGETQYF. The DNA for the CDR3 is TGTGCCAGCAGCTCAGTTGCAGGGTATGGGGAGACCCAGTACTTC. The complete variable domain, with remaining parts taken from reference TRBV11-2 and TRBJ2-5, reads EAGVAQSPRYKIIEKRQSVAFWCNPISGHATLYWYQQILGQGPKLLIQFQNNGVVDDSQLPKDRFSAERLKGVDSTLKIQPAKLEDSAVYLCASSSVAGYGETQYFGPGTRLLVL.

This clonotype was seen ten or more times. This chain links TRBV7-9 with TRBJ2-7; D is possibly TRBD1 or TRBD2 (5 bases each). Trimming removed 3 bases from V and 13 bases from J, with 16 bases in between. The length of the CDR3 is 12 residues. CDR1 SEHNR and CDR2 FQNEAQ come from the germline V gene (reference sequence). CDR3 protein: CASSFRDGAPYF. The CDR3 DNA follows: TGTGCCAGCAGCTTCCGGGACGGAGCCCCCTACTTC.

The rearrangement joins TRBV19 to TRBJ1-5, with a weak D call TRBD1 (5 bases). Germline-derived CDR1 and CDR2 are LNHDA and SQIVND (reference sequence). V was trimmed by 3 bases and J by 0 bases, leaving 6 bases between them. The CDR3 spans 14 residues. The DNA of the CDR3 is TGTGCCAGTAGTATGGGGGGTAGCAATCAGCCCCAGCATTTT. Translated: CASSMGGSNQPQHF.

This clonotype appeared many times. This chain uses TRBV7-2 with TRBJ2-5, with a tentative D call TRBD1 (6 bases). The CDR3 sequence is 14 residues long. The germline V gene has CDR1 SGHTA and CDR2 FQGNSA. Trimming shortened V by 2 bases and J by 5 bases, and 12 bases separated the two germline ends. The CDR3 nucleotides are TGTGCCAGCAGCTTAAACAGGGTAATCGAGACCCAGTACTTC. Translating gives CASSLNRVIETQYF.

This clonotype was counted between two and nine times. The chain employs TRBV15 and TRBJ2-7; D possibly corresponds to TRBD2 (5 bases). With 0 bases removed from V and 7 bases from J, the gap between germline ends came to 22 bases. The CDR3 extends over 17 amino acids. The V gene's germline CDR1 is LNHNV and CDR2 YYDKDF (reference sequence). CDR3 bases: TGTGCCACCAGCAGAGATTTGAGGGAGCGCGTGTCGGGGGAGCAGTACTTC. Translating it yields CATSRDLRERVSGEQYF.

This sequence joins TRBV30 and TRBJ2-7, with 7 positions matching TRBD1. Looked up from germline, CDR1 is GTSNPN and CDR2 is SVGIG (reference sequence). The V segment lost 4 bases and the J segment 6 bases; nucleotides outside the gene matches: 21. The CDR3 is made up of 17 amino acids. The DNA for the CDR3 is TGTGCCTGGAAAAGGCCTCTCGGACAGGACCCCCTGGGCGAGCAGTACTTC. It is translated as CAWKRPLGQDPLGEQYF.

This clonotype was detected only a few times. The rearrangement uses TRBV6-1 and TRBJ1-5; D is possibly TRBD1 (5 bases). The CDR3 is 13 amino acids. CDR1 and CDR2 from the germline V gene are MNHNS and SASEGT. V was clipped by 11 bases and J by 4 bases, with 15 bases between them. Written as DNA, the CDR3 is TGTGCCGGTTTCCGGACACTAAATCAGCCCCAGCATTTT. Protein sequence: CAGFRTLNQPQHF.

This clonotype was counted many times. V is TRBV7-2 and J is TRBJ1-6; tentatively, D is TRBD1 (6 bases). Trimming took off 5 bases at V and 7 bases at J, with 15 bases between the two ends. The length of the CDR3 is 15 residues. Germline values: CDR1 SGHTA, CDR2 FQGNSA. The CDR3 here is CASSADRIGNSPLHF. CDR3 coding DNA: TGTGCCAGCAGCGCCGACAGGATCGGAAATTCACCCCTCCACTTT.

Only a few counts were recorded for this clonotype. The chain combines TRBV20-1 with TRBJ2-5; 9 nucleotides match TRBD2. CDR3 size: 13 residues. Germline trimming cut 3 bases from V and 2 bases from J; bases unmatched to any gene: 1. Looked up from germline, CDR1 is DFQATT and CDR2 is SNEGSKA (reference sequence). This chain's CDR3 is CSASLAGQETQYF. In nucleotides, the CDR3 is TGCAGTGCTAGCCTAGCGGGACAAGAGACCCAGTACTTC.

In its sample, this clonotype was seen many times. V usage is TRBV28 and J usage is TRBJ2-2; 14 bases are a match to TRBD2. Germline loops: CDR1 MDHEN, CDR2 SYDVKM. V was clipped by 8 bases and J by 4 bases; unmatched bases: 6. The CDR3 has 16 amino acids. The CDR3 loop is CASRTSGRFATGELFF. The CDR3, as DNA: TGTGCCAGCCGGACTAGCGGGAGGTTCGCCACCGGGGAGCTGTTTTTT. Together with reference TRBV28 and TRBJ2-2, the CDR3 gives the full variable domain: DVKVTQSSRYLVKRTGEKVFLECVQDMDHENMFWYRQDPGLGLRLIYFSYDVKMKEKGDIPEGYSVSREKKERFSLILESASTNQTSMYLCASRTSGRFATGELFFGEGSRLTVL.

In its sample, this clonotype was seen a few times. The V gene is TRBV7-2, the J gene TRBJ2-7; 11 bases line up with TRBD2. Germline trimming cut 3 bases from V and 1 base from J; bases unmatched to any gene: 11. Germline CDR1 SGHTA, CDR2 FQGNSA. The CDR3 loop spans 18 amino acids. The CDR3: CASSFQATSGRRSYEQYF. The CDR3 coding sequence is TGTGCCAGCAGCTTCCAAGCAACTAGCGGGAGACGTTCCTACGAGCAGTACTTC.

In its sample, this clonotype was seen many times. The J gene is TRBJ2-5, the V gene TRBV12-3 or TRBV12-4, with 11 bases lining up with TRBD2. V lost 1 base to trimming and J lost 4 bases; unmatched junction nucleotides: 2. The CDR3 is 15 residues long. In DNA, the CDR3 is TGTGCCAGCAGTTTAGAAGGACTAGCGGGAGAGACCCAGTACTTC. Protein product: CASSLEGLAGETQYF.